Presented here are 25 T cell receptor beta chains from one specimen sequenced in a study of PD-L1 blockade in urothelial cancer. TCRdb's table, derived via immunoSEQ multiplex PCR, lists solely in-frame clones and lacks some. The table lists more than 45,000 clones, about 80% of them singletons. The starting material was PBMCs, obtained around atezolizumab (anti-PD-L1) treatment. These receptors were taken from a man aged 65-85 years with urothelial cancer.

The CDR3 here is CASSESTGGTNTEAFF. The CDR3 DNA follows: TGCGCCAGCAGTGAGTCGACCGGCGGAACTAACACTGAAGCTTTCTTT. The V call is TRBV10-2, the J call TRBJ1-1; D unclear. In germline, CDR1 is WSHSY, CDR2 SAAADI. The V and J ends lost 0 bases and 2 bases respectively, with 13 bases between them. CDR3 length equals 16 residues.

This clone was picked up a small number of times. Different DNA sequences within this sample yield the same CDR3. The V call is TRBV5-1, the J call TRBJ2-1; a weak D match, TRBD1 (5 bases). The CDR3 spans 15 residues. Trimming stripped 5 bases from V and 0 bases from J, with 12 bases between. Germline V gives CDR1 SGHRS, CDR2 YFSETQ. The CDR3 region has the DNA TGCGCCAGCAGGCGAACAGGAAGCTCCTACAATGAGCAGTTCTTC. It translates to CASRRTGSSYNEQFF. Full variable domain (remainder filled in from reference TRBV5-1 and TRBJ2-1): KAGVTQTPRYLIKTRGQQVTLSCSPISGHRSVSWYQQTPGQGLQFLFEYFSETQRNKGNFPGRFSGRQFSNSRSEMNVSTLELGDSALYLCASRRTGSSYNEQFFGPGTRLTVL.

J is TRBJ1-2 and V is TRBV28; 8 bases are a match to TRBD1. CDR3 length equals 14 residues. Per germline, CDR1 MDHEN and CDR2 SYDVKM. J was trimmed by 4 bases and V by 10 bases; bases with no gene match: 11. For the CDR3, the DNA is TGTGCCACCATATACCCGGGGACAGGCTATGGCTACACCTTC. Residues: CATIYPGTGYGYTF.

The rearrangement links TRBV5-1 to TRBJ2-1, with D possibly being TRBD1 (5 bases). CDR1 is SGHRS and CDR2 is YFSETQ in the germline V gene. V shed 0 bases and J shed 8 bases, with 15 bases lying between them. This CDR3 is built from 15 residues. This chain's CDR3 is CASSLAGSTWDEQFF. The DNA of the CDR3 is TGCGCCAGCAGCTTGGCAGGGTCGACTTGGGATGAGCAGTTCTTC.

The gene calls are TRBV2 and TRBJ2-7, with 13 bases matching TRBD2. The germline V gene has CDR1 SNHLY and CDR2 FYNNEI. V lost 7 bases, J lost 7 bases, and 13 bases stayed unmatched. The CDR3 has 16 residues. The CDR3: CASKGTSGVMAGEQYF. CDR3 DNA: TGTGCCAGCAAGGGGACTAGCGGGGTGATGGCGGGGGAGCAGTACTTC.

The chain's CDR3 is CAWTVGYYGYTF. In DNA form, the CDR3 reads TGTGCCTGGACTGTCGGGTACTATGGCTACACCTTC. The V gene is TRBV30, the J gene TRBJ1-2; D gene ambiguous. Trimming removed 4 bases at V and 3 bases at J, with 9 bases between. CDR1 and CDR2 from the germline V gene are GTSNPN and SVGIG (reference sequence). CDR3 size: 12 residues.

This chain uses TRBV9 with TRBJ2-3; no clear D. Trimming cost V 0 bases and J 7 bases, with 18 bases left between them. Germline-derived CDR1 and CDR2 are SGDLS and YYNGEE. The CDR3 has 16 residues. The CDR3 DNA follows: TGTGCCAGCAGCGTAGTCTCGAACACAGAAGCATATACGCAGTATTTT. Its protein product is CASSVVSNTEAYTQYF.

The rearrangement uses TRBV19 and TRBJ2-3, with 10 nucleotides matching TRBD1. J lost 4 bases, V lost 3 bases, and 1 base had no gene match. This CDR3 is built from 14 residues. The V gene's germline CDR1 is LNHDA and CDR2 SQIVND (reference sequence). CDR3 DNA: TGTGCCAGTAGTATGGGACAGGGGTCAGATACGCAGTATTTT. Its protein is CASSMGQGSDTQYF.

The chain links TRBV10-3 to TRBJ1-5, with 8 bases identical to TRBD1. V gave up 5 bases and J gave up 4 bases; unmatched junction bases: 1. The germline gives CDR1 ENHRY, CDR2 SYGVKD. CDR3 size: 13 residues. The chain's CDR3 is CAISRDRNQPQHF. The CDR3, as DNA: TGTGCCATCAGTAGGGACAGGAATCAGCCCCAGCATTTT.

The V and J genes are TRBV11-2 and TRBJ2-2; D ambiguous. CDR1 is SGHAT and CDR2 is FQNNGV in the germline V gene. Trimming shortened V by 3 bases and J by 6 bases, and 11 bases separated the two germline ends. The CDR3 extends over 14 amino acids. For the CDR3, the DNA is TGTGCCAGCAGCTTGGGCACAGTACCCGGGGAGCTGTTTTTT. Translated: CASSLGTVPGELFF.

The V and J genes are TRBV7-8 and TRBJ1-5, with D possibly being TRBD1 (6 bases). Trimming pared 7 bases from V and 4 bases from J, leaving 20 bases between. There are 16 residues in the CDR3. Germline CDR1 SGHVS, CDR2 FQNEAQ. The CDR3 protein is CASTPRGGVGNQPQHF. The CDR3 coding sequence is TGTGCCAGCACCCCTAGAGGGGGGGTTGGGAATCAGCCCCAGCATTTT.

This clone was detected a few times. Additional DNA sequences in this sample encode the identical CDR3. The V and J genes are TRBV2 and TRBJ1-2; possible D gene TRBD1, 6 bases. In germline, CDR1 is SNHLY, CDR2 FYNNEI. V was pared by 5 bases and J by 1 base, with 8 bases between. This CDR3 comprises 13 residues. The CDR3, as DNA: TGTGCCAGCAGTTCGGACAGTAACTATGGCTACACCTTC. Translating gives CASSSDSNYGYTF.

In its sample, this clone was seen a few times. This chain links TRBV29-1 with TRBJ1-1; D is perhaps TRBD1 (5 bases). This CDR3 has 13 residues. The germline gives CDR1 SQVTM, CDR2 ANQGSEA. V lost 5 bases, J lost 0 bases, and 10 bases lay in between. The CDR3 coding sequence is TGCAGCGTTATACAGGTTATGAACACTGAAGCTTTCTTT. Protein product: CSVIQVMNTEAFF. Supplemented by reference TRBV29-1 and TRBJ1-1, the full variable domain reads SAVISQKPSRDICQRGTSLTIQCQVDSQVTMMFWYRQQPGQSLTLIATANQGSEATYESGFVIDKFPISRPNLTFSTLTVSNMSPEDSSIYLCSVIQVMNTEAFFGQGTRLTVV.

V is TRBV5-1 and J is TRBJ2-2, with a possible D match to TRBD1 (5 bases). V lost 5 bases to trimming and J lost 0 bases, with 11 bases between them. From germline, CDR1 is SGHRS and CDR2 YFSETQ. The CDR3 extends over 15 amino acids. CDR3 residues: CASRPQGTNTGELFF. The CDR3 coding sequence is TGCGCCAGCAGACCGCAGGGAACGAACACCGGGGAGCTGTTTTTT.

The rearrangement joins TRBV11-2 to TRBJ2-5; D possibly corresponds to TRBD1 (6 bases). Germline CDR1 is SGHAT and CDR2 is FQNNGV. V gave up 3 bases and J gave up 2 bases, with 19 bases separating them. CDR3 length equals 17 residues. Here the CDR3 DNA reads TGTGCCAGCAGCTTCAGCTCCCCAGGGGCCGGGCAAGAGACCCAGTACTTC. Translating it yields CASSFSSPGAGQETQYF.

This chain joins TRBV18 and TRBJ1-1; 7 nucleotides align to TRBD1. Germline CDR1 is KGHSH and CDR2 is LQKENI. This CDR3 is built from 14 residues. Trimming at V came to 4 bases and at J to 0 bases, leaving 2 bases not matched to a gene. The CDR3 nucleotides read TGTGCCAGCTCACTGGGACAGCTGAACACTGAAGCTTTCTTT. Translated, it gives CASSLGQLNTEAFF.

In its sample, this clone was seen once. DNA of the CDR3: TGTGCCACCAGCAGAGATCTGCAGTACAATGAGCAGTTCTTC. It is translated as CATSRDLQYNEQFF. The rearrangement joins TRBV15 to TRBJ2-1; D is ambiguous. CDR1 and CDR2 (germline): LNHNV, YYDKDF (reference sequence). V lost 0 bases and J 4 bases, leaving 7 bases between the germline ends. The CDR3 runs to 14 residues.

The rearrangement uses TRBV5-1 and TRBJ2-5, with D uncertain. The V gene lost 0 bases and the J gene lost 5 bases, with 5 bases spanning the gap. Germline CDR1 SGHRS, CDR2 YFSETQ. This CDR3 spans 12 amino acids. Here the CDR3 reads CASSLAGETQYF. CDR3 DNA: TGCGCCAGCAGCTTGGCCGGGGAGACCCAGTACTTC.

The V call is TRBV27, the J call TRBJ2-3; 15 bases match TRBD2. The CDR3 length is 16 residues. V trimming: 5 bases; J trimming: 6 bases; junction bases outside the gene matches: 6. Germline values: CDR1 MNHEY, CDR2 SMNVEV (reference sequence). The CDR3 loop reads CASSKGLAGGLDTQYF. The CDR3 nucleotides read TGTGCCAGCAGTAAGGGACTAGCGGGAGGACTTGATACGCAGTATTTT.

The J gene is TRBJ2-2, the V gene TRBV11-3, with D possibly being TRBD2 (6 bases). The CDR3 loop spans 13 amino acids. Germline lookup yields CDR1 SGHNT and CDR2 YENEEA. Trimming removed 3 bases at V and 4 bases at J, with 6 bases between. The chain's CDR3 is CASSLGLTGELFF. For the CDR3, the DNA is TGTGCCAGCAGCTTGGGACTCACCGGGGAGCTGTTTTTT. The full variable domain, its missing parts supplied by reference TRBV11-3 and TRBJ2-2, is EAGVVQSPRYKIIEKKQPVAFWCNPISGHNTLYWYLQNLGQGPELLIRYENEEAVDDSQLPKDRFSAERLKGVDSTLKIQPAELGDSAVYLCASSLGLTGELFFGEGSRLTVL.

This clone was seen more than once but under ten times. The chain couples TRBV27 to TRBJ2-6, with TRBD1 matching 7 bases. V lost 8 bases to trimming and J lost 0 bases; unmatched junction nucleotides: 7. The germline V gene encodes CDR1 MNHEY and CDR2 SMNVEV (reference sequence). This CDR3 is built from 16 residues. The CDR3 reads CASGPTGISGANVLTF. The CDR3 nucleotides read TGTGCCAGCGGTCCGACAGGGATCTCTGGGGCCAACGTCCTGACTTTC.

The chain recombines TRBV27 with TRBJ1-1; D remains ambiguous. The CDR3 is 14 residues long. V lost 8 bases to trimming and J lost 1 base, with 14 bases between them. Germline V CDR1 and CDR2: MNHEY, SMNVEV (reference sequence). The CDR3 sequence: CASRRIPGNTEAFF. DNA for the CDR3: TGTGCCAGCCGCCGGATCCCGGGGAACACTGAAGCTTTCTTT.

This chain joins TRBV19 and TRBJ1-5; no reliable D call. Germline lookup yields CDR1 LNHDA and CDR2 SQIVND (reference sequence). CDR3 length: 13 residues. V was clipped by 1 base and J by 7 bases, with 8 bases between them. CDR3 in DNA: TGTGCCAGTAGTATAGGAGTAAGCCAGCCCCAGCATTTT. Translation: CASSIGVSQPQHF.

V is TRBV7-8 and J is TRBJ1-1; D remains unclear. Trimming removed 4 bases at V and 7 bases at J, with 7 bases between. Germline lookup yields CDR1 SGHVS and CDR2 FQNEAQ. CDR3 size: 11 residues. CDR3 region: CASSSAYEAFF. CDR3 DNA: TGTGCCAGCAGCTCTGCCTATGAAGCTTTCTTT.

This chain connects TRBV14 to TRBJ1-4; 9 nucleotides line up with TRBD1. V lost 1 base to trimming and J lost 8 bases; unmatched junction nucleotides: 5. Germline CDR1 reads SGHDN; CDR2 reads FVKESK. The CDR3 covers 15 residues. For the CDR3, the DNA is TGTGCCAGCAGCCAAGCGCGACAGGGGGGCGAAAAACTGTTTTTT. It yields the protein CASSQARQGGEKLFF.